One and the same sample provided the 25 T cell receptor beta chains below, sequenced in a study of vaccination effects on CD4 cells after COVID-19. The culture ran for around 10 days before CD4+ T cells were isolated. Produced via immunoSEQ multiplex PCR; TCRdb's table is partial and in-frame only. The sample lists some 23,000 clones; roughly 73% were seen once. These receptors lack a known antigen. This specimen consisted of CD4+ T cells from PBMCs cultured without peptide, obtained before COVID-19 vaccination. The origin of the receptors is a human donor who received a COVID-19 vaccine.

This chain uses TRBV28 with TRBJ2-1, with 13 bases that match TRBD2. CDR3 size: 15 residues. J was trimmed by 7 bases and V by 4 bases; bases with no gene match: 4. Germline V gene lookup returns CDR1 MDHEN and CDR2 SYDVKM. CDR3 region: CASSSLAGGPNEQFF. The DNA for the CDR3 is TGTGCCAGCAGTTCACTAGCGGGAGGGCCGAATGAGCAGTTCTTC.

V gene TRBV18 combines with J gene TRBJ2-7; no definite D call. Trimming took off 2 bases at V and 3 bases at J, with 8 bases between the two ends. The CDR3 covers 13 residues. Germline CDR1 KGHSH, CDR2 LQKENI. This chain's CDR3 is CASSPGQNYEQYF. Written as DNA, the CDR3 is TGTGCCAGCTCACCAGGGCAAAACTACGAGCAGTACTTC.

This chain joins TRBV29-1 and TRBJ1-1; possibly TRBD1 for D (5 bases). The V and J ends lost 4 bases and 4 bases respectively, with 7 bases between them. Germline assignment: CDR1 SQVTM and CDR2 ANQGSEA. The CDR3 spans 11 residues. Here the CDR3 DNA reads TGCAGCGTTGGGGGGACCACTGAAGCTTTCTTT. Encoded protein: CSVGGTTEAFF.

This sequence joins TRBV5-4 and TRBJ2-2; 8 bases agree with TRBD1. The CDR3 is 16 amino acids. V dropped 4 bases and J dropped 5; count of bases not matched to a gene: 10. The germline gives CDR1 SGHNT, CDR2 YYREEE (reference sequence). The CDR3 sequence: CASSLLGQVVTGELFF. The CDR3 bases are TGTGCCAGCAGCCTCCTGGGACAGGTAGTAACCGGGGAGCTGTTTTTT.

J is TRBJ1-6 and V is TRBV28, with D possibly matching TRBD1 (5 bases). In germline, CDR1 is MDHEN, CDR2 SYDVKM. The CDR3 loop spans 14 amino acids. The V gene lost 3 bases and the J gene lost 5 bases, with 8 bases spanning the gap. CDR3 residues: CASSFQDNNSPLHF. DNA for the CDR3: TGTGCCAGCAGTTTTCAGGACAATAATTCACCCCTCCACTTT.

This chain connects TRBV9 to TRBJ2-3; 9 nucleotides align to TRBD1. With 9 bases clipped from V and 0 bases from J, the junction kept 2 bases outside the gene matches. CDR3 length: 13 amino acids. The germline V gene has CDR1 SGDLS and CDR2 YYNGEE. The CDR3 DNA follows: TGTGCCACCGGGACAGGGAGCACAGATACGCAGTATTTT. Its protein is CATGTGSTDTQYF.

This rearrangement joins TRBV6-2 or TRBV6-3 to TRBJ2-1, with D possibly matching TRBD1 (5 bases). Germline assignment: CDR1 MNHEY and CDR2 SVGEGT. The CDR3 spans 12 residues. Trimming took 6 bases from V and 10 from J, leaving 13 bases between them. The CDR3: CASSVDSREQFF. The CDR3 DNA follows: TGTGCCAGCAGCGTCGACAGCCGAGAGCAGTTCTTC.

The chain combines TRBV27 with TRBJ2-7; TRBD2 agrees at 10 bases. Trimming at V came to 4 bases and at J to 2 bases, leaving 11 bases not matched to a gene. The CDR3 sequence is 17 residues long. Germline V lookup: CDR1 MNHEY, CDR2 SMNVEV (reference sequence). CDR3 coding DNA: TGTGCCAGCAGTTATCAGGCTAGCGGGAGTCGCCCCTACGAGCAGTACTTC. Encoded protein: CASSYQASGSRPYEQYF.

V usage is TRBV11-2 and J usage is TRBJ2-7; D gene uncertain. The germline V gene encodes CDR1 SGHAT and CDR2 FQNNGV. Trimming cost V 1 base and J 0 bases, with 10 bases left between them. The CDR3 contains 15 residues. Here the CDR3 DNA reads TGTGCCAGCAGCTTAGCGGCGGTCAGCTCCTACGAGCAGTACTTC. This sequence encodes CASSLAAVSSYEQYF.

The chain combines TRBV12-3 or TRBV12-4 with TRBJ1-2; D call uncertain. The CDR3 spans 13 residues. With 3 bases removed from V and 5 bases from J, the gap between germline ends came to 10 bases. CDR3 nucleotides: TGTGCCAGCAGTTTCGGGGAAACATATGGCTACACCTTC. Translating it yields CASSFGETYGYTF.

Of note for this clone: Other DNA variants within this sample encode the same CDR3. This CDR3 reads CASSSTDTQYF. For the CDR3, the DNA is TGTGCCAGCAGCTCCACAGATACGCAGTATTTT. The chain is built from TRBV7-2 and TRBJ2-3; D remains ambiguous. This CDR3 region has 11 residues. V lost 4 bases to trimming and J lost 2 bases, with 1 base between them. CDR1 is SGHTA, CDR2 FQGNSA, per germline.

V gene TRBV28 combines with J gene TRBJ1-1; no definite D call. V was cut by 6 bases and J by 0 bases, with 14 bases left in between. From germline, CDR1 is MDHEN and CDR2 SYDVKM. This CDR3 spans 15 amino acids. The chain's CDR3 is CASSPGGNMNTEAFF. As DNA, the CDR3 is TGTGCCAGCAGCCCCGGAGGAAATATGAACACTGAAGCTTTCTTT.

This clone turned up a few times. CDR3 region: CASSQETGYCTF. The CDR3 DNA sequence: TGCGCCAGCAGCCAAGAGACAGGATATTGCACCTTC. The chain joins TRBV4-3 to TRBJ1-2; perhaps TRBD1 as D (6 bases). The V gene lost 0 bases and the J gene lost 13 bases, with 12 bases spanning the gap. Germline V gene data show CDR1 as LGHNA and CDR2 as YSLEER. The CDR3 spans 12 residues.

This rearrangement joins TRBV5-4 to TRBJ1-2; D is undetermined. The CDR3 has 14 amino acids. Looked up from germline, CDR1 is SGHNT and CDR2 is YYREEE (reference sequence). The ends were cut back, 6 bases at V and 3 bases at J, with 15 bases in the middle. CDR3 in DNA: TGTGCCAGCACGCGAAGTATGACTGACTATGGCTACACCTTC. Translation gives CASTRSMTDYGYTF.

The genes are TRBV9 and TRBJ2-3; D is unclear. The V end lost 3 bases, the J end lost 6 bases, and 5 bases lay between the germline ends. This CDR3 has 11 amino acids. From germline, CDR1 is SGDLS and CDR2 YYNGEE. CDR3 nucleotide sequence: TGTGCCAGCAGCGCCCGGGATACGCAGTATTTT. It codes for CASSARDTQYF.

This clone was counted only a few times. This chain joins TRBV7-9 and TRBJ2-1, with TRBD2 matching over 12 bases. Germline CDR1 reads SEHNR; CDR2 reads FQNEAQ (reference sequence). This CDR3 has 15 amino acids. The V gene end was trimmed by 1 base and the J gene end by 10 bases; junction bases not matched to a gene: 5. The CDR3 bases are TGTGCCAGCAGCTTAGGGCTAGCGGGAGGGCGGGAGCAGTTCTTC. It specifies CASSLGLAGGREQFF.

V gene TRBV30 combines with J gene TRBJ2-1, with D possibly TRBD1 on 5 matching bases. Per the germline V gene, CDR1 is GTSNPN and CDR2 is SVGIG (reference sequence). The CDR3 totals 11 residues. With 5 bases removed from V and 9 bases from J, the gap between germline ends came to 11 bases. This chain's CDR3 is CAWGPGIEQFF. The DNA of the CDR3 is TGTGCCTGGGGCCCAGGGATTGAGCAGTTCTTC.

The chain combines TRBV12-3 or TRBV12-4 with TRBJ2-3; D gene ambiguous. The CDR3 consists of 13 residues. Between the trimmed V and J ends, which lost 5 bases and 4 bases, there was a span of 10 bases. CDR3 protein: CASSLIWADTQYF. Written as DNA, the CDR3 is TGTGCCAGCAGTCTCATCTGGGCAGATACGCAGTATTTT.

V is TRBV5-4 and J is TRBJ2-5; TRBD2 matches at 9 bases. The CDR3 is 14 residues long. CDR1 is SGHNT, CDR2 YYREEE, per germline (reference sequence). Trimming took 6 bases from V and 5 from J; bases not matched to a gene: 8. The CDR3 region has the DNA TGTGCCAGCACCTTAGCGGGGGAAGGGGAGACCCAGTACTTC. It is translated as CASTLAGEGETQYF.

V and J are TRBV18 and TRBJ2-3; D might be TRBD1 (5 bases). The CDR3 is 12 residues long. V gave up 6 bases and J gave up 8 bases, with 12 bases separating them. CDR1 KGHSH and CDR2 LQKENI come from the germline V gene. CDR3 coding DNA: TGTGCCAGCTCCACCGAAGGGGCTACGCAGTATTTT. Residues: CASSTEGATQYF. Looking up the rest from reference TRBV18 and TRBJ2-3 gives the full variable domain: NAGVMQNPRHLVRRRGQEARLRCSPMKGHSHVYWYRQLPEEGLKFMVYLQKENIIDESGMPKERFSAEFPKEGPSILRIQQVVRGDSAAYFCASSTEGATQYFGPGTRLTVL.

The chain combines TRBV5-5 with TRBJ1-1; 7 bases agree with TRBD1. The CDR3 has 15 residues. J gave up 3 bases and V 4 bases, and 9 bases lay outside the gene matches. CDR1 and CDR2 from the germline V gene are SGHKS and YYEKEE (reference sequence). CDR3 DNA: TGTGCCAGCAGCAACCTACAGGGGATGTACACTGAAGCTTTCTTT. This gives the protein CASSNLQGMYTEAFF. Supplemented by reference TRBV5-5 and TRBJ1-1, the full variable domain reads DAGVTQSPTHLIKTRGQQVTLRCSPISGHKSVSWYQQVLGQGPQFIFQYYEKEERGRGNFPDRFSARQFPNYSSELNVNALLLGDSALYLCASSNLQGMYTEAFFGQGTRLTVV.

The chain joins TRBV6-5 to TRBJ1-5; no clear D gene. CDR1 is MNHEY, CDR2 SVGAGI, per germline. This CDR3 is 12 amino acids long. Trimming shortened V by 6 bases and J by 1 base, and 4 bases separated the two germline ends. As DNA, the CDR3 is TGTGCCAGCAGGGAGAGCAATCAGCCCCAGCATTTT. Amino acids: CASRESNQPQHF.

The rearrangement joins TRBV9 to TRBJ2-5, with 10 bases aligning to TRBD2. Germline V gene lookup returns CDR1 SGDLS and CDR2 YYNGEE. V trimming: 1 base; J trimming: 3 bases; junction bases outside the gene matches: 6. The CDR3 sequence is 16 residues long. DNA for the CDR3: TGTGCCAGCAGCGTAAGACCTAGCGGGGGAAAAGAGACCCAGTACTTC. The encoded protein is CASSVRPSGGKETQYF. Full variable domain (rest looked up from reference TRBV9 and TRBJ2-5): DSGVTQTPKHLITATGQRVTLRCSPRSGDLSVYWYQQSLDQGLQFLIQYYNGEERAKGNILERFSAQQFPDLHSELNLSSLELGDSALYFCASSVRPSGGKETQYFGPGTRLLVL.

V usage is TRBV11-3 and J usage is TRBJ2-3; D may be TRBD1 or TRBD2 (7 bases each). This CDR3 is 13 amino acids long. Germline V CDR1 and CDR2: SGHNT, YENEEA. Deletions cut 5 bases from V and 3 bases from J, with 9 bases between. This chain's CDR3 is CASSQGGTDTQYF. Here the CDR3 DNA reads TGTGCCAGCAGCCAGGGGGGGACAGATACGCAGTATTTT.

The V gene is TRBV5-1, the J gene TRBJ2-5, with TRBD1 matching 8 bases. The V gene end was trimmed by 0 bases and the J gene end by 2 bases; junction bases not matched to a gene: 6. Germline V gene data show CDR1 as SGHRS and CDR2 as YFSETQ. The CDR3 sequence is 16 residues long. CDR3 sequence: CASSLGTGNIQETQYF. The CDR3 DNA sequence: TGCGCCAGCAGCTTGGGGACAGGGAACATACAAGAGACCCAGTACTTC.